This T cell receptor beta chain was profiled in a study of blood T cells in healthy people across ages. Findings and limits, study-wide: Correlation between TCR beta diversity and naive T cell percentage was strong. Possibly, changes in expanded clonotypes were confounded because donor CMV status was unknown.

The germline V gene has CDR1 SGHVS and CDR2 FQNEAQ. There are 16 residues in the CDR3. The V gene end was trimmed by 0 bases and the J gene end by 11 bases; junction bases not matched to a gene: 10. Notes on this clonotype: Its antigen remains unknown. A much bigger clone sits one base away, suggesting this may be a read error.

Alongside a J-beta primer mix, a sample-barcoded 5' primer served in a second PCR lasting about 7 to 12 cycles. TCRdb re-derived calls from the 5' RACE reads in MiXCR, one entry per CDR3 protein. The sample shows about 640,000 distinct CDR3 sequences, about 30% of them seen only once. The material sequenced was blood. This sequence was found in a woman older than 75 in good health. This sequence joins TRBV7-8 and TRBJ2-5, with 12 bases that match TRBD2. The CDR3 loop reads CASSLASLAGGREQYF. The CDR3 nucleotides read TGTGCCAGCAGCTTAGCCTCCCTAGCGGGGGGGCGGGAGCAGTACTTC.